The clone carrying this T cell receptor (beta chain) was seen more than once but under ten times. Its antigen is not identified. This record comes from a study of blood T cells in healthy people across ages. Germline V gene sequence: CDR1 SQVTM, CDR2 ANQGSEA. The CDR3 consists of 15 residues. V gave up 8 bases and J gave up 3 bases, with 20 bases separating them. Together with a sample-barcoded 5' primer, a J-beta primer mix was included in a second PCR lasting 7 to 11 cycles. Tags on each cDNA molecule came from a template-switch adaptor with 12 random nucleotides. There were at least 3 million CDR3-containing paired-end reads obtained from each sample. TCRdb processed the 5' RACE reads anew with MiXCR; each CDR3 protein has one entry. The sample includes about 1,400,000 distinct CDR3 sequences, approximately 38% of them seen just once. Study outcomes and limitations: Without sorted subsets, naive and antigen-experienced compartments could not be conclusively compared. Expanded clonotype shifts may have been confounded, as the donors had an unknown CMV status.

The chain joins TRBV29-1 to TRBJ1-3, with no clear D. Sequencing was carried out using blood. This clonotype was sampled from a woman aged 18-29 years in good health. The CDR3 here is CSPPGGPLSGNTIYF. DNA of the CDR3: TGCAGCCCTCCTGGAGGGCCGCTCAGTGGAAACACCATATATTTT.